This T cell receptor (beta chain) was captured in a study of regulatory T cells in long-lasting Graves disease. Study outcomes and limitations: Among samples with persistent disease, TRBV28, TRBJ1-2 and TRBJ2-5 were favored. More public clonotypes were shared by persistent patients (around 3,000) than by new patients (around 990).

In regard to this clonotype: No antigen is known for it.

The time point was: newly diagnosed GD, antithyroid drugs for less than 3 months. With RNA extracted from PBMCs as input, the TCR library was made. Germline V gene lookup returns CDR1 SGHRS and CDR2 YFSETQ. J lost 2 bases, V lost 4 bases, and 4 bases had no gene match. This CDR3 contains 14 residues. HTBI primers from iRepertoire and Arm-PCR of CDR3 regions yielded the TCR beta libraries. TCRdb re-called the multiplex PCR reads with MiXCR, one entry per CDR3 protein. The repertoire has about 440,000 distinct CDR3 sequences, about 16% of them found once; the top ten carry 23%. The same data also contributed to another study, on T cells in Graves' hyperthyroidism and ophthalmopathy. That work contributes: Researchers barred patients who had uncontrolled infection, other autoimmune disease, pregnancy or lactation.

The receptor was isolated from a woman aged 18-30 years with Graves disease. The sample in question was peripheral blood mononuclear cells (PBMCs), obtained at new diagnosis, from a patient treated with antithyroid drugs. The genes are TRBV5-1 and TRBJ2-5; 8 bases line up with TRBD2. Here the CDR3 DNA reads TGCGCCAGCAGCCCGGTAGCGGGACAAGAGACCCAGTACTTC. This encodes CASSPVAGQETQYF.